The source of this TCR beta chain is a study of blood T cells in healthy people across ages. The CDR3 consists of 13 residues. The V gene's germline CDR1 is MGHDK and CDR2 SYGVNS. PCR was performed a second time for about 7 to 11 cycles using a sample-barcoded 5' primer and a J-beta primer mix. Each CDR3 protein gets one entry after TCRdb re-called the 5' RACE reads with MiXCR. The data contain about 830,000 distinct CDR3 sequences, 62% of them singletons. A note on this clonotype: Mismatch with germline at one junction end may stem from a read error.

The chain couples TRBV25-1 to TRBJ2-1; possible D gene TRBD1, 6 bases. The material sequenced was blood. The sequence came from a man aged 25-40 years in good health. CDR3 sequence reads: CASSADSWNGQFF. For the CDR3, the DNA is TGTGCCAGCAGTGCGGACAGTTGGAATGGGCAGTTCTTC.